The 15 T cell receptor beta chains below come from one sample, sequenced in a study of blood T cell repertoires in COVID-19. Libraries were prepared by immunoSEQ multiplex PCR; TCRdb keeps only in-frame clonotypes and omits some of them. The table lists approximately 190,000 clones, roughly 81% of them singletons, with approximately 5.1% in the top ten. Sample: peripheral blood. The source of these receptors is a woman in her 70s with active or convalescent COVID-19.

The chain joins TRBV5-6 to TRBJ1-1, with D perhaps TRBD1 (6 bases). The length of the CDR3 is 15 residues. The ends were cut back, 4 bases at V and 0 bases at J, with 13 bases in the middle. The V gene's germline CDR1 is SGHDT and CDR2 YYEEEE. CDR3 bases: TGTGCCAGCAGCATCAGGACAGCAATGAACACTGAAGCTTTCTTT. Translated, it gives CASSIRTAMNTEAFF.

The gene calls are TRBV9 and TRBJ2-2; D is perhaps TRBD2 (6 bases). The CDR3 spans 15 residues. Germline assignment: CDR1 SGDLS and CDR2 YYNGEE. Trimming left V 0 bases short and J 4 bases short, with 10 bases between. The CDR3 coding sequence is TGTGCCAGCAGCGTAGAATGGCGGGGCACCGGGGAGCTGTTTTTT. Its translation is CASSVEWRGTGELFF.

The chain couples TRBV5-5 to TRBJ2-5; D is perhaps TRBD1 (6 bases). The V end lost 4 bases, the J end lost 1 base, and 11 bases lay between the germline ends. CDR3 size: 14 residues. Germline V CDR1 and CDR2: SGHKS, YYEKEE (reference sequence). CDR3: CASSTNRAQETQYF. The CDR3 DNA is TGTGCCAGCAGCACAAACAGGGCCCAAGAGACCCAGTACTTC.

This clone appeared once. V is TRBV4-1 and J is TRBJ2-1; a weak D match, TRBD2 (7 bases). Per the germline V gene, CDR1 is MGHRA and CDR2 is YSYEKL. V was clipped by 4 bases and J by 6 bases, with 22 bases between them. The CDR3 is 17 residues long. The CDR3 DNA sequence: TGCGCCAGCAGCCGAGAAGGTGGGGGGGCGCGAAGCAATGAGCAGTTCTTC. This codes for CASSREGGGARSNEQFF.

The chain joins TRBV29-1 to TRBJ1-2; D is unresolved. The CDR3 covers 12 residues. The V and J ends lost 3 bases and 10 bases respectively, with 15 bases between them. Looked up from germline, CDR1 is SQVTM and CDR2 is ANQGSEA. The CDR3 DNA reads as TGCAGCGTTGAGTTCACGCAGGAGGTCTACACCTTC. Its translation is CSVEFTQEVYTF. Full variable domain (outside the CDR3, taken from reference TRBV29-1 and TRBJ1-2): SAVISQKPSRDICQRGTSLTIQCQVDSQVTMMFWYRQQPGQSLTLIATANQGSEATYESGFVIDKFPISRPNLTFSTLTVSNMSPEDSSIYLCSVEFTQEVYTFGSGTRLTVV.

The CDR3 spells CASSIYVAGGEAFF. The CDR3 DNA is TGTGCCAGTAGTATTTATGTGGCTGGCGGAGAGGCTTTCTTT. The chain links TRBV19 to TRBJ1-1; D ambiguous. This CDR3 is built from 14 residues. Between the trimmed V and J ends, which lost 3 bases and 11 bases, there was a span of 19 bases. The V gene's germline CDR1 is LNHDA and CDR2 SQIVND (reference sequence).

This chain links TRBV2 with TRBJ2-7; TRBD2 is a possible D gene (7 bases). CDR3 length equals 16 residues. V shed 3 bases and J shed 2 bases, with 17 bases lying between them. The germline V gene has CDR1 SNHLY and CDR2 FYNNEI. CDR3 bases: TGTGCCAGCAGTGATTACGGGGAGGGGGTGGCCTACGAGCAGTACTTC. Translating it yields CASSDYGEGVAYEQYF. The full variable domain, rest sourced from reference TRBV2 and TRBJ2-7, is EPEVTQTPSHQVTQMGQEVILRCVPISNHLYFYWYRQILGQKVEFLVSFYNNEISEKSEIFDDQFSVERPDGSNFTLKIRSTKLEDSAMYFCASSDYGEGVAYEQYFGPGTRLTVT.

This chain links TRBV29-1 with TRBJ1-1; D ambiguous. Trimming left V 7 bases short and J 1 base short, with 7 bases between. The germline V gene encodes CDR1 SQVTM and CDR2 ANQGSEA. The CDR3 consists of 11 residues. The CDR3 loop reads CSAEQNTEAFF. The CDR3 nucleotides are TGCAGCGCCGAACAGAACACTGAAGCTTTCTTT. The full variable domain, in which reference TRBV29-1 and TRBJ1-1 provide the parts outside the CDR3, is SAVISQKPSRDICQRGTSLTIQCQVDSQVTMMFWYRQQPGQSLTLIATANQGSEATYESGFVIDKFPISRPNLTFSTLTVSNMSPEDSSIYLCSAEQNTEAFFGQGTRLTVV.

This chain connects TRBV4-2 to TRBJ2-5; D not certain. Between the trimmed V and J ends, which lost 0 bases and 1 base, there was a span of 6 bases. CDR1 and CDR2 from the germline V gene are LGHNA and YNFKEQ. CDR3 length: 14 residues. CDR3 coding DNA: TGTGCCAGCAGCCAAGAGAGGTTCCAAGAGACCCAGTACTTC. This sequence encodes CASSQERFQETQYF.

The CDR3 bases are TGTGCCAGCAGCAAAGAGCCCGGGGGACAGGTCACTCTGACAACTAATGAAAAACTGTTTTTT. Amino acid sequence: CASSKEPGGQVTLTTNEKLFF. V and J are TRBV21-1 and TRBJ1-4; TRBD1 is taken as the D call from the table, unchecked against the DNA. TRBV21-1 is classified as a pseudogene. CDR3 length: 21 amino acids.

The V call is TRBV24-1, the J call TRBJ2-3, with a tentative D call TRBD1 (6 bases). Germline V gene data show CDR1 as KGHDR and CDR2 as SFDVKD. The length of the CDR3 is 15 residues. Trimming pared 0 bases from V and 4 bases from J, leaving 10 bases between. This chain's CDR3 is CATSDLGAGADTQYF. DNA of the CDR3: TGTGCCACCAGTGATTTGGGGGCAGGGGCAGATACGCAGTATTTT.

CDR3 coding DNA: TGTGCCAGCAGCGTAGATTCCGGACAGGGGTCACCCCTCCACTTT. Translating gives CASSVDSGQGSPLHF. The chain employs TRBV9 and TRBJ1-6; 9 bases map to TRBD1. Per the germline V gene, CDR1 is SGDLS and CDR2 is YYNGEE. Trimming took 0 bases from V and 10 from J; bases not matched to a gene: 5. The CDR3 runs to 15 residues.

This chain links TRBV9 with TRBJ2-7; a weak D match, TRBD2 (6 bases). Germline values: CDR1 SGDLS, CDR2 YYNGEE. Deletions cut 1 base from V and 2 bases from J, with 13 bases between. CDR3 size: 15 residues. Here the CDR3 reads CASSVSAGSAYEQYF. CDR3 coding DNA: TGTGCCAGCAGCGTATCAGCGGGTTCCGCCTACGAGCAGTACTTC.

The CDR3 DNA reads TGTGCCAGTAGTTCCTCGATAGGACTAGCGGGAGCTACCGGGGAGCTGTTTTTT. Translated, it gives CASSSSIGLAGATGELFF. The chain has TRBV19 and TRBJ2-2, with 13 bases matching TRBD2. Trimming removed 5 bases from V and 5 bases from J; junction bases left unmatched: 11. Per the germline V gene, CDR1 is LNHDA and CDR2 is SQIVND (reference sequence). The CDR3 covers 18 residues.

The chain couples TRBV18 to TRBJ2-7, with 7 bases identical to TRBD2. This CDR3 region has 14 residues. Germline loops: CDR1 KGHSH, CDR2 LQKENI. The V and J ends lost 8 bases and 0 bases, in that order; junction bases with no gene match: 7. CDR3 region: CASAGDYYSYEQYF. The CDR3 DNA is TGTGCCAGCGCGGGGGACTATTACTCCTACGAGCAGTACTTC.